These T cell receptor beta chains were read from a single sample in a study of cytomegalovirus exposure and HLA in healthy donors. The table came from immunoSEQ multiplex PCR; TCRdb's copy has only in-frame clones and leaves some out. The data hold 110,000 to 150,000 clones, with roughly 80% observed a single time. Sequencing was carried out using PBMCs. The receptors derive from a man in his forties in good health and CMV-seronegative. The CDR3 runs from the conserved cysteine through the conserved F or W. D genes are given only for firm matches.

TRBV7-9,.,TRBJ1-4,CASSLVGGITSATNEKLFF
TRBV9,TRBD1,TRBJ2-7,CASSGQGASEQYF
TRBV6-6,.,TRBJ2-7,CASSTTGWGEQYF
TRBV5-4,.,TRBJ1-4,CASSAGQRGEKLFF
TRBV30,TRBD2,TRBJ2-5,CAWTSGETQYF
TRBV5-6,TRBD2,TRBJ2-2,CASLRGGETGELFF
TRBV6-6,.,TRBJ2-1,CASSYRGEQFF
TRBV5-5,.,TRBJ2-5,CASSFSLGGNTQETQYF
TRBV2,TRBD1,TRBJ1-5,CASSDFRQGPQHF
TRBV9,.,TRBJ2-2,CASSVAVTNTGELFF
TRBV14,.,TRBJ2-5,CASSPEPREQGAFQETQYF
TRBV6-5,.,TRBJ1-1,CASSPPTGTEAFF
TRBV4-3,TRBD1,TRBJ2-7,CASSHGQAYEQYF
TRBV9,TRBD1,TRBJ1-6,CASSALGQGGGARHF
TRBV6-5,.,TRBJ1-2,CASSPEPGGDYGYTF